This T cell receptor beta chain is from a study of CD8 T cells in Susac syndrome. The CDR3 is 11 amino acids. Germline V gene sequence: CDR1 LGHDT, CDR2 YNNKEL (reference sequence). V lost 4 bases, J lost 13 bases, and 11 bases lay in between. It was with random hexamers that roughly 0.5 to 1 ug RNA was reverse transcribed. Multiplex immunoSEQ PCR targeted 54 Vbeta and 13 Jbeta TCR beta segments. MiXCR, applied by TCRdb to the immunoSEQ multiplex PCR reads, yields one record per CDR3 protein. The profile shows some 120,000 distinct CDR3 sequences, about 95% of them singletons. The authors carried out high-throughput sequencing of TCR beta. They applied it to CD8+ and CD4+ T cells obtained from blood. TEMRA cells were FACS-enriched, unlike CD8+ and CD4+ T cells, which were negatively isolated.

This receptor was identified in a human donor in good health. Sequenced input: CD4+ T cells from PBMCs. The chain links TRBV3-1 to TRBJ2-1, with a possible D match to TRBD2 (6 bases). CDR3 region: CASSRDFLQFF. CDR3 coding DNA: TGTGCCAGCAGCCGGGACTTTCTACAGTTCTTC.